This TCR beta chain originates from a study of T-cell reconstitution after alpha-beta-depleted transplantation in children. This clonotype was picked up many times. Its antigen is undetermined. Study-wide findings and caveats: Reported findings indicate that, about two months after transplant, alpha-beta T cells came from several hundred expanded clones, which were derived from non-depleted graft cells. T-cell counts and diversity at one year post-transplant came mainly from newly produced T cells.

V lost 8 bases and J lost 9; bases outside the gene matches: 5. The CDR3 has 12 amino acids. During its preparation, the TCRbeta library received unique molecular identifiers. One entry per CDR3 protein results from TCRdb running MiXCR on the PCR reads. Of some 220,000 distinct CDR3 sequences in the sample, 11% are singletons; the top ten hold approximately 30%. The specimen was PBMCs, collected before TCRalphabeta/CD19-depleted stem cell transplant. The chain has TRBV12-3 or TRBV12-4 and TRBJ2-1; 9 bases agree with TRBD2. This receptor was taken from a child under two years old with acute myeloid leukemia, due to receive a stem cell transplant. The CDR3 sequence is CASWTSAGEQFF. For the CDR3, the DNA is TGTGCCAGCTGGACTAGCGCCGGTGAGCAGTTCTTC.